This TCR beta chain was obtained from a study of T cells in tumors after PD-1 blockade. Overall study: Treatment was either pembrolizumab 200 mg every 3 weeks or cemiplimab 350 mg every 2 weeks. During anti-PD-1 treatment, some patients continued daily vismodegib 150 mg. Study results and limitations: About 45% of tumor TCR clonotypes were also found in blood.

Concerning this clone: What it binds is not known.

TCRdb's copy holds only in-frame clones and misses some; the assay was immunoSEQ multiplex PCR. Altogether around 60,000 clones are present, just under 80% being singletons, with the ten largest covering around 15%. Germline-derived CDR1 and CDR2 are LGHDT and YNNKEL (reference sequence). V was clipped by 5 bases and J by 7 bases; unmatched bases: 13. The CDR3 has 16 residues. The chain combines TRBV3-1 (or the pseudogene TRBV3-2) with TRBJ2-2; TRBD2 agrees at 7 bases. This specimen was PBMCs, taken before anti-PD-1 treatment. The TCR originated in a human donor with basal cell carcinoma. CDR3 DNA sequence: TGTGCCAGCAGCTCAACTAGCGAAGGGTTAGGCGGGGAGCTGTTTTTT. As protein: CASSSTSEGLGGELFF.